These 10 T cell receptor beta chains came from one sample sequenced in a study of vaccination effects on CD4 cells after COVID-19. Data came from immunoSEQ multiplex PCR; TCRdb stores just in-frame clones and leaves some out. The data contain approximately 78,000 clones, 80% to 85% of them singletons. For these TCRs, the target antigens are not known. Antigen-specific CD4+ T cells expanded by the ViraFEST assay with viral peptide pools were then sequenced. Following culture for about 11 days, CD4+ T cells were isolated. Participants received two doses of either the BNT162b2 or mRNA-1273 vaccine. The sequencing here drew on CD4+ T cells from PBMCs cultured with HCoV-229E spike peptides, taken after COVID-19 vaccination. The receptors derive from a human donor who received a COVID-19 vaccine.

This chain connects TRBV20-1 to TRBJ1-5; D is possibly TRBD1 (5 bases). The CDR3 is 15 amino acids. Germline lookup yields CDR1 DFQATT and CDR2 SNEGSKA (reference sequence). Trimming left V 3 bases short and J 0 bases short, with 12 bases between. The CDR3 region has the DNA TGCAGTGCTAGTCTTTCGGGGGGTAGCAATCAGCCCCAGCATTTT. This translates into CSASLSGGSNQPQHF.

The chain has TRBV5-1 and TRBJ1-2; 9 nucleotides line up with TRBD1. V shed 3 bases, J shed 5 bases, and the junction held 8 bases outside the gene matches. The CDR3 consists of 15 residues. CDR1 is SGHRS, CDR2 YFSETQ, per germline. CDR3 in DNA: TGCGCCAGCAGCTGGCCTGGACAGGGGACTTATGGCTACACCTTC. Translating gives CASSWPGQGTYGYTF.

V is TRBV9 and J is TRBJ1-2; D is uncertain. From germline, CDR1 is SGDLS and CDR2 YYNGEE. This CDR3 is 16 amino acids long. V gave up 3 bases and J gave up 4 bases, with 19 bases separating them. CDR3 protein: CASSGGAGLLTYGYTF. In DNA, the CDR3 is TGTGCCAGCAGCGGGGGAGCAGGCTTGCTAACCTATGGCTACACCTTC.

The chain joins TRBV18 to TRBJ2-5; D is unresolved. Between the trimmed V and J ends, which lost 3 bases and 5 bases, there was a span of 19 bases. The length of the CDR3 is 16 residues. Germline CDR1 and CDR2: KGHSH and LQKENI. CDR3 protein: CASSPGSDLGRETQYF. The CDR3, as DNA: TGTGCCAGCTCACCGGGCTCGGATCTTGGGCGGGAGACCCAGTACTTC.

This clone was observed once. The chain combines TRBV5-1 with TRBJ2-3; 7 bases are a match to TRBD1. In germline, CDR1 is SGHRS, CDR2 YFSETQ. This CDR3 contains 14 residues. The J segment lost 3 bases and the V segment lost 2 bases, leaving 3 bases of the junction unmatched. Here the CDR3 reads CASSLDRETDTQYF. The CDR3 nucleotides are TGCGCCAGCAGCTTAGACAGGGAAACAGATACGCAGTATTTT.

The rearrangement links TRBV24-1 to TRBJ1-4, with a possible D match to TRBD1 (5 bases). The germline V gene encodes CDR1 KGHDR and CDR2 SFDVKD. The CDR3 is 15 amino acids. V was trimmed by 4 bases and J by 6 bases, leaving 14 bases between them. The DNA of the CDR3 is TGTGCCACCAGTGAAGCCGGGACCACAGATGAAAAACTGTTTTTT. Translating it yields CATSEAGTTDEKLFF.

The chain carries TRBV15 and TRBJ2-5; D unresolved. V lost 0 bases and J 2 bases, leaving 4 bases between the germline ends. Looked up from germline, CDR1 is LNHNV and CDR2 is YYDKDF (reference sequence). The CDR3 sequence is 13 residues long. The CDR3 region is CATSRDRQETQYF. The DNA of the CDR3 is TGTGCCACCAGCAGAGATCGGCAAGAGACCCAGTACTTC.

The chain is built from TRBV6-5 and TRBJ2-3; 9 positions agree with TRBD1. This CDR3 is 14 amino acids long. V dropped 4 bases and J dropped 6; count of bases not matched to a gene: 5. CDR1 is MNHEY and CDR2 is SVGAGI in the germline V gene. DNA of the CDR3: TGTGCCAGCAGTTGGACAGGGGAGGGCGATACGCAGTATTTT. It encodes CASSWTGEGDTQYF.

The chain uses TRBV5-5 and TRBJ2-5; 9 bases agree with TRBD1. Losses at the gene ends were 4 bases for V and 0 bases for J; bases not matched to a gene: 10. Germline CDR1 reads SGHKS; CDR2 reads YYEKEE (reference sequence). The CDR3 is 17 amino acids. The CDR3 loop reads CASSRTGATLYQETQYF. The CDR3 DNA follows: TGTGCCAGCAGCCGGACAGGGGCCACCCTGTACCAAGAGACCCAGTACTTC.

The CDR3 bases are TGTGCCGGAAAGAGCCCGGACAGCCAAGAGACCCAGTACTTC. It translates to CAGKSPDSQETQYF. The rearrangement links TRBV7-2 to TRBJ2-5; weak D call: TRBD1 (6 bases). Germline V gene data show CDR1 as SGHTA and CDR2 as FQGNSA. The CDR3 is 14 amino acids. The ends were cut back, 11 bases at V and 1 base at J, with 17 bases in the middle.